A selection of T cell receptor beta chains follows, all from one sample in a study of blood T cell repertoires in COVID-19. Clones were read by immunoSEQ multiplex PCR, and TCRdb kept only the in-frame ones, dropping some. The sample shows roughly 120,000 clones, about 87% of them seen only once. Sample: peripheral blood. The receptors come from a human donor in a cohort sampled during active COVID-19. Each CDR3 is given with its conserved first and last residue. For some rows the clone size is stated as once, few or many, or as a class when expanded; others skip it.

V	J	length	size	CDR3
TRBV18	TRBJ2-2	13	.	CASSQRGAGELFF
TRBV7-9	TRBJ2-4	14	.	CASSSTRGGDIQYF
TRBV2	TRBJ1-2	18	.	CASSAFDSRGTGGDGYTF
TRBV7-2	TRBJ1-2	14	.	CASGVYVGGDGYTF
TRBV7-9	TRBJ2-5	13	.	CASSSRGGETQYF
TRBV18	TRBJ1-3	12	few	CASQRQGNTIYF
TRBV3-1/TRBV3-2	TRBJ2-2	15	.	CASSPSGSHTGELFF
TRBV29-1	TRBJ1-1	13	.	CSVVVQANAEAFF
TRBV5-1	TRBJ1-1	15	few	CASSYLTGVNTEAFF
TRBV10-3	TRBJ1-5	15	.	CAISQTQGAGQPQHF
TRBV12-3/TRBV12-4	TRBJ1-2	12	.	CASSGTLKGYTF
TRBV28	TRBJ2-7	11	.	CASSSGFEQYF
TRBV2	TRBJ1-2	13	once	CASSGESYYGYTF
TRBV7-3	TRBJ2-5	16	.	CASSPTGGRGGETQYF
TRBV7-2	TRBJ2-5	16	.	CASSTYSGSRSETQYF
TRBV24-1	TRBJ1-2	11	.	CATRGPYGYTF
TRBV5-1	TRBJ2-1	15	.	CASSLLSGRLNEQFF
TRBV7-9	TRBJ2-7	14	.	CASSTPGRNYEQYF
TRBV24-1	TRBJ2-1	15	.	CATSDPSDRGYEQFF
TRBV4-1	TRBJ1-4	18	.	CASSQRTGPYTARGGLFF
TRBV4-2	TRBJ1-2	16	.	CASSQDRDRHNYGYTF
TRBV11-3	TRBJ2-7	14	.	CASSSGVWGYEQYF
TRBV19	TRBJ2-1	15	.	CASSIAGTSYNEQFF
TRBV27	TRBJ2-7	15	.	CASSLFRGQGYEQYF
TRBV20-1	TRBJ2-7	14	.	CSASLAGVPYEQYF
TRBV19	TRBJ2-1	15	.	CASTAMGGSYNEQFF
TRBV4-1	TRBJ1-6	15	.	CASSREALNHSPLHF
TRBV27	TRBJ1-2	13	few	CASSLKGSYGYTF
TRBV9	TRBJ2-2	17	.	CASSVGGVGFYTGELFF
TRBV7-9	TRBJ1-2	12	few	CASSFNRAGYTF
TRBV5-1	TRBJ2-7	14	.	CASSMGLADYEQYF
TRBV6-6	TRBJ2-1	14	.	CASSPGLGFGEQFF
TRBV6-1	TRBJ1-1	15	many	CASSDRATPNTEAFF
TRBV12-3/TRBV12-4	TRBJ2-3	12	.	CASRGLADTQYF
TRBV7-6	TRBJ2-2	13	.	CASSLAQAGELFF
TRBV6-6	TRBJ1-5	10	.	CASSREPQHF
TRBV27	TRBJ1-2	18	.	CASSSQRVPGTGDYGYTF
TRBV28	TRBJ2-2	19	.	CASSLMGLAGGRGTGELFF
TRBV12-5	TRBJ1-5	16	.	CASGLVVGASNQPQHF
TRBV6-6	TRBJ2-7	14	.	CASSTPLLGYEQYF
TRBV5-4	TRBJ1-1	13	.	CASSLVGEVEAFF
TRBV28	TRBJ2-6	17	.	CASSSTPVNSGANVLTF
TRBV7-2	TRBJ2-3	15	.	CASSPGQGGTDTQYF
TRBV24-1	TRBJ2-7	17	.	CATSDLQFGRIPYEQYF
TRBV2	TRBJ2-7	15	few	CASSDFLGQGHEQYF